The 23 T cell receptor beta chains listed next were all sequenced from one sample in a study of T cell responses to AZD1222 COVID-19 vaccine. Sequencing was performed with immunoSEQ multiplex PCR; in TCRdb, only in-frame clones are kept and a portion is missing. The sample lists under 150,000 clones; 80% to 90% were seen once. The specimen was peripheral blood, collected 28 days after the second AZD1222 dose. These receptors originate from an adult who received the AZD1222 COVID-19 vaccine.

This clone has more than one count but fewer than ten. The chain combines TRBV9 with TRBJ1-1; a weak D match, TRBD1 (6 bases). From germline, CDR1 is SGDLS and CDR2 YYNGEE. V lost 3 bases and J 8 bases, leaving 17 bases between the germline ends. The CDR3 is made up of 14 amino acids. The CDR3 sequence is CASSGGTQQGEAFF. In DNA, the CDR3 is TGTGCCAGCAGCGGGGGGACCCAGCAGGGGGAAGCTTTCTTT.

This clone appeared a few times. V usage is TRBV6-1 and J usage is TRBJ2-6, with D possibly TRBD2 on 6 matching bases. Between the trimmed V and J ends, which lost 4 bases and 1 base, there was a span of 20 bases. Germline lookup yields CDR1 MNHNS and CDR2 SASEGT. The CDR3 sequence is 19 residues long. CDR3 in DNA: TGTGCCAGCAGTGTATATTTCGTTGGAGGGTCGTCTGGGGCCAACGTCCTGACTTTC. This translates into CASSVYFVGGSSGANVLTF.

This clone was found once. The J gene is TRBJ1-5, the V gene TRBV6-1; 9 bases fit TRBD1. In germline, CDR1 is MNHNS, CDR2 SASEGT. The CDR3 is made up of 15 amino acids. After removal of 2 bases from V and 9 bases from J, the junction contained 8 bases not matched to a gene. The CDR3 DNA follows: TGTGCCAGCAGTGAATTAGGACAGGGGAGGTTGCCCCAGCATTTT. This codes for CASSELGQGRLPQHF.

The CDR3 region is CASTPGQAHGYTF. The CDR3 DNA is TGTGCCAGCACCCCGGGACAGGCTCATGGCTACACCTTC. The chain joins TRBV2 to TRBJ1-2; the match to TRBD1 covers 8 bases. With V trimmed by 7 bases and J by 6 bases, 7 bases remained unmatched. The CDR3 spans 13 residues. Germline CDR1 SNHLY, CDR2 FYNNEI.

The genes are TRBV3-1 (or the pseudogene TRBV3-2) and TRBJ2-5, with D possibly being TRBD2 (5 bases). The germline gives CDR1 LGHDT, CDR2 YNNKEL (reference sequence). Deletions cut 2 bases from V and 1 base from J, with 20 bases between. The CDR3 has 18 amino acids. Here the CDR3 reads CASSQPKGLAQPQETQYF. The CDR3 DNA follows: TGTGCCAGCAGCCAACCCAAGGGTCTAGCCCAACCCCAAGAGACCCAGTACTTC.

This clone was seen just once. V and J are TRBV6-4 and TRBJ1-5; D ambiguous. Per germline, CDR1 MRHNA and CDR2 SNTAGT. The CDR3 is 15 residues long. The V end was cut by 3 bases, the J end by 0 bases, with 9 bases between. CDR3 protein: CASSERAGSNQPQHF. The CDR3 DNA sequence: TGTGCCAGCAGTGAACGCGCGGGTAGCAATCAGCCCCAGCATTTT.

The sample holds one count of this clone. The rearrangement links TRBV19 to TRBJ1-4; D not certain. CDR3 length equals 12 residues. Germline V gives CDR1 LNHDA, CDR2 SQIVND (reference sequence). Trimming removed 1 base at V and 10 bases at J, with 7 bases between. The CDR3 DNA sequence: TGTGCCAGTAGTATAGTAGGGAGAAAACTGTTTTTT. As protein: CASSIVGRKLFF.

The chain carries TRBV5-4 and TRBJ2-3; D unresolved. This CDR3 has 14 amino acids. Germline lookup yields CDR1 SGHNT and CDR2 YYREEE (reference sequence). V was trimmed by 4 bases and J by 5 bases, leaving 14 bases between them. The CDR3 nucleotides are TGTGCCAGCAGCGACCAAGGGCTCGGAGATACGCAGTATTTT. It encodes CASSDQGLGDTQYF.

The chain is built from TRBV4-1 and TRBJ1-6; 7 bases align to TRBD1. This CDR3 region has 18 residues. Losses at the gene ends were 4 bases for V and 5 bases for J; bases not matched to a gene: 14. Germline V gene data show CDR1 as MGHRA and CDR2 as YSYEKL. Here the CDR3 DNA reads TGCGCCAGCAGCCTCCGACATTCCGACAGGGCTGATAATTCACCCCTCCACTTT. Translated, it gives CASSLRHSDRADNSPLHF.

V usage is TRBV5-5 and J usage is TRBJ1-2; TRBD1 agrees at 7 bases. This CDR3 contains 15 residues. V shed 6 bases and J 0 bases; nucleotides not matched to a gene: 8. CDR1 and CDR2 from the germline V gene are SGHKS and YYEKEE (reference sequence). The CDR3 DNA follows: TGTGCCAGCAACATCCCGGGACAGCCTAACTATGGCTACACCTTC. Protein: CASNIPGQPNYGYTF.

The CDR3 region is CARVGRSKETQYF. CDR3 nucleotide sequence: TGTGCCAGAGTAGGCAGGTCTAAAGAGACCCAGTACTTC. This sequence joins TRBV5-3 and TRBJ2-5, with D hard to call. TRBV5-3 falls under the ORF class, with uncertain function. With 7 bases removed from V and 3 bases from J, the gap between germline ends came to 13 bases. The CDR3 loop spans 13 amino acids.

This chain joins TRBV7-9 and TRBJ2-5; D is unresolved. The CDR3 is 15 residues long. Germline V gives CDR1 SEHNR, CDR2 FQNEAQ (reference sequence). V dropped 2 bases and J dropped 4 bases, with 14 bases sitting between them. CDR3 sequence reads: CASSLRQKGSETQYF. The CDR3 nucleotides read TGTGCCAGCAGCTTAAGGCAAAAAGGGTCAGAGACCCAGTACTTC.

This clone has only a few counts. The V gene is TRBV5-8, the J gene TRBJ1-1; D is undetermined. The CDR3 is 14 amino acids. The V gene's germline CDR1 is SGHTS and CDR2 YDEGEE. V was clipped by 1 base and J by 4 bases, with 11 bases between them. CDR3 nucleotides: TGTGCCAGCAGCTTGTACGGTAGTCGCACTGAAGCTTTCTTT. This translates into CASSLYGSRTEAFF.

V and J are TRBV5-5 and TRBJ1-3; D gene unclear. Germline V CDR1 and CDR2: SGHKS, YYEKEE (reference sequence). The CDR3 extends over 14 amino acids. Trimming stripped 4 bases from V and 8 bases from J, with 16 bases between. CDR3: CASSLVPAVDTIYF. CDR3 bases: TGTGCCAGCAGCCTAGTCCCGGCCGTGGACACCATATATTTT.

The chain combines TRBV7-2 with TRBJ2-5; tentatively, D is TRBD2 (5 bases). This CDR3 comprises 14 residues. Germline assignment: CDR1 SGHTA and CDR2 FQGNSA. V was shortened by 5 bases and J by 2 bases, with 12 bases between the two germline ends. DNA for the CDR3: TGTGCCAGCAGCCCATGGACTTCACAAGAGACCCAGTACTTC. It is translated as CASSPWTSQETQYF.

The chain recombines TRBV4-2 with TRBJ2-7; D call uncertain. The CDR3 is made up of 14 amino acids. V lost 0 bases and J lost 3, with 9 bases in between. Per germline, CDR1 LGHNA and CDR2 YNFKEQ. The CDR3 is CASSQDHGNYEQYF. The CDR3 DNA is TGTGCCAGCAGCCAAGATCACGGCAACTACGAGCAGTACTTC.

In this sample, this clone turned up once. The J gene is TRBJ2-3, the V gene TRBV5-1; 8 nucleotides line up with TRBD1. The CDR3 extends over 14 amino acids. CDR1 SGHRS and CDR2 YFSETQ come from the germline V gene. The V and J ends lost 4 bases and 3 bases, in that order; junction bases with no gene match: 4. In DNA, the CDR3 is TGCGCCAGCAGCCCTGGACAGGGTACAGATACGCAGTATTTT. Residues: CASSPGQGTDTQYF.

This clone was counted a few times. This chain joins TRBV13 and TRBJ1-4; TRBD1 matches 10 bases. The CDR3 has 13 residues. Germline trimming cut 3 bases from V and 12 bases from J; bases unmatched to any gene: 4. Looked up from germline, CDR1 is PRHDT and CDR2 is FYEKMQ (reference sequence). The CDR3 DNA follows: TGTGCCAGCAGCTTGGGACAGGGGAGCCAACTGTTTTTT. It codes for CASSLGQGSQLFF.

The chain combines TRBV4-3 with TRBJ2-7; 9 nucleotides line up with TRBD2. V shed 3 bases, J shed 2 bases, and the junction held 11 bases outside the gene matches. Germline values: CDR1 LGHNA, CDR2 YSLEER. This CDR3 has 17 residues. The CDR3 reads CASSQSRVAGVAYEQYF. CDR3 in DNA: TGCGCCAGCAGCCAGAGCAGGGTAGCGGGGGTCGCCTACGAGCAGTACTTC.

V and J are TRBV9 and TRBJ1-6; D might be TRBD1 (6 bases). Germline CDR1 reads SGDLS; CDR2 reads YYNGEE. The ends were cut back, 2 bases at V and 7 bases at J, with 13 bases in the middle. The CDR3 has 15 residues. The DNA for the CDR3 is TGTGCCAGCAGCGTCGGAGGGACACCGAATTCACCCCTCCACTTT. Translation: CASSVGGTPNSPLHF.

This clone showed up just a few times. V gene TRBV18 combines with J gene TRBJ1-3, with TRBD1 matching 9 bases. Unmatched junction bases numbered 4, after V lost 4 bases and J lost 3 bases. In germline, CDR1 is KGHSH, CDR2 LQKENI. The CDR3 covers 15 residues. CDR3 coding DNA: TGTGCCAGCTCACTTACAGGGGGCCTTGGAAACACCATATATTTT. Protein product: CASSLTGGLGNTIYF.

The rearrangement uses TRBV7-2 and TRBJ2-5, with 12 bases that match TRBD2. Germline values: CDR1 SGHTA, CDR2 FQGNSA. After removal of 0 bases from V and 5 bases from J, the junction contained 1 base not matched to a gene. CDR3 length: 15 residues. CDR3 sequence (DNA): TGTGCCAGCAGCTTAGCAACTAGCGGGGGGGAGACCCAGTACTTC. Its translation: CASSLATSGGETQYF.

The J gene is TRBJ1-1, the V gene TRBV7-2; 7 bases map to TRBD1. Germline lookup yields CDR1 SGHTA and CDR2 FQGNSA. Unmatched junction bases numbered 11, after V lost 9 bases and J lost 1 base. The CDR3 is 15 residues long. In DNA, the CDR3 is TGTGCCAGTAGGGGGCGGGGAATTGGGAACACTGAAGCTTTCTTT. The encoded protein is CASRGRGIGNTEAFF.